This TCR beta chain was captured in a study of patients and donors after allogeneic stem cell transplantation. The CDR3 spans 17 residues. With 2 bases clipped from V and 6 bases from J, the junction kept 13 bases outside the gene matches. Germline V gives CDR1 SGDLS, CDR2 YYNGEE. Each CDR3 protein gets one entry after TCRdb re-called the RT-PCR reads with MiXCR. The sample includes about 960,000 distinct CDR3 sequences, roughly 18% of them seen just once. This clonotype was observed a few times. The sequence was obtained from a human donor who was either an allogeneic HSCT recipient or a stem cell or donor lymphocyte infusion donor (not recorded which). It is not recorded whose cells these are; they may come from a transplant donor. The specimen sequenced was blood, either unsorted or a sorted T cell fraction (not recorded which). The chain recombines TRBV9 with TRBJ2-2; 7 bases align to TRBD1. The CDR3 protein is CASSVRGSDRFAGELFF. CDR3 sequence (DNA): TGTGCCAGCAGCGTGAGAGGATCGGACAGGTTCGCCGGGGAGCTGTTTTTT.